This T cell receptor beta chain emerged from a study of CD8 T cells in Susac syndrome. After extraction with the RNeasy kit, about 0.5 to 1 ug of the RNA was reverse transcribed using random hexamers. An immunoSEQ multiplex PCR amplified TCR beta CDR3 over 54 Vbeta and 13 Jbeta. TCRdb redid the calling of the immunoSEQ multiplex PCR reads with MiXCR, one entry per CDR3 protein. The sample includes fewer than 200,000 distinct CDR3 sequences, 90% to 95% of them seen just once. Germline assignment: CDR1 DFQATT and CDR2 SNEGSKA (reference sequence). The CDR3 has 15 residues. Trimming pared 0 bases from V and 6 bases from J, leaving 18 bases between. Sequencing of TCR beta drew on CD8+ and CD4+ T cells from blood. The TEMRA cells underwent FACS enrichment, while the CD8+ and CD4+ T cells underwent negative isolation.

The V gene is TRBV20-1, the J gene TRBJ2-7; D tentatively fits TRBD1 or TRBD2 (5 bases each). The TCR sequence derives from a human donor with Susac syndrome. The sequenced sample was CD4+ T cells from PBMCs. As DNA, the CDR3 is TGCAGTGCTAGAGATCCTCGGGGCAACCTAGGCGAGCAGTACTTC. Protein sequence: CSARDPRGNLGEQYF.